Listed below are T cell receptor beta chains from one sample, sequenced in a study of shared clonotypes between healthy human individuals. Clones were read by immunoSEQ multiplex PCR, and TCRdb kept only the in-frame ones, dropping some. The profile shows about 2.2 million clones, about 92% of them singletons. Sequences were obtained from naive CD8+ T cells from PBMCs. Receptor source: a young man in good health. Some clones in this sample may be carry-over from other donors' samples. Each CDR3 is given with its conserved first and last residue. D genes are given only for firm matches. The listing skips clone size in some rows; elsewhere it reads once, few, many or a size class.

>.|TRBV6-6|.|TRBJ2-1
TGTGCCAGCAGTTCACTAGCAAACAATGAGCAGTTCTTC
CASSSLANNEQFF
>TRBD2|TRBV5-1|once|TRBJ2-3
TGCGCCAGCAGCACCCAGACTAGCGGGAGGTCCTCAGATACGCAGTATTTT
CASSTQTSGRSSDTQYF
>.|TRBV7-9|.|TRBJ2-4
TGTGCCAGCAGCACGCGACAGGAGGACCCCTTGATAGTAAACATTCAGTACTTC
CASSTRQEDPLIVNIQYF
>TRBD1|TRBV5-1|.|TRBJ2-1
TGCGCCAGCATCCCTTGGGACAGCGACTCCTACAATGAGCAGTTCTTC
CASIPWDSDSYNEQFF
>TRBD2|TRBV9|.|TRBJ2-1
TGTGCCAGCAGCGTACAGGGTGGGACTAGCTCCTACAATGAGCAGTTCTTC
CASSVQGGTSSYNEQFF
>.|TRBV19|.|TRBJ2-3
TGTGCCAGTATCCCCACAGAGGGCCCCCACACCCCAGATACGCAGTATTTT
CASIPTEGPHTPDTQYF
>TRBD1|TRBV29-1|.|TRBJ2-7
TGCAGCACAGCAGGGGGCGCAAGCTCCTACGAGCAGTACTTC
CSTAGGASSYEQYF
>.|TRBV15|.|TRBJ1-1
TGTGCCACCAGCCCCGGGGGGATGAACACTGAAGCTTTCTTT
CATSPGGMNTEAFF
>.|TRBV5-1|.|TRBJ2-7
TGCGCCAGCAGCTTGGCCGGGGGCGCCGGGAGCGAGCAGTACTTC
CASSLAGGAGSEQYF
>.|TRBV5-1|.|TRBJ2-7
TGCGCCAGCAGGTTGCATGGTTCCGGCCTCAGAAACGAGCAGTACTTC
CASRLHGSGLRNEQYF
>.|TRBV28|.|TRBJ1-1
TGTGCCAGCAGTTTAGGGCACCCGGGGCCTGAAGCTTTCTTT
CASSLGHPGPEAFF
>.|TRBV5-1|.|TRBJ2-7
TGCGCCAGCAGCCCCCACCCCAGCGATCCCTACGAGCAGTACTTC
CASSPHPSDPYEQYF
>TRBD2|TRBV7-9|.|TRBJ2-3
TGTGCCAGCAGTCTTTCCCCAAGCGGGACCACAGATACGCAGTATTTT
CASSLSPSGTTDTQYF
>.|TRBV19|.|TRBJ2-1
TGTGCCAGTAGTATAGGGAGGACTTTATACAATGAGCAGTTCTTC
CASSIGRTLYNEQFF
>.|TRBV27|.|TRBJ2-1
TGTGCCAGCAGTTTTGGTGGACCGTTAATTGGAAGCGGCAATGAGCAGTTCTTC
CASSFGGPLIGSGNEQFF
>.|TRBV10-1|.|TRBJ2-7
TGCGCCAGCGGGGGCCCTTTGAGCTCCTACGAGCAGTACTTC
CASGGPLSSYEQYF
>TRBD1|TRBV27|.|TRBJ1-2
TGTGCCAGCAGTTTATCGGTATCGACAGGGGAAGTGGGCTACACCTTC
CASSLSVSTGEVGYTF
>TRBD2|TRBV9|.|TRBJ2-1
TGTGCCAGCAGCGTGCAATTGGGGGGAGGGAACAATGAGCAGTTCTTC
CASSVQLGGGNNEQFF
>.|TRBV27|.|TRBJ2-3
TGTGCCAGCAGTTTACTCGGAGGTTTGGGGGCAGATACGCAGTATTTT
CASSLLGGLGADTQYF
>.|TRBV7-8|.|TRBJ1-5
TGTGCCAGCAGCCCCAGTCGGGTCCCCAGCAATCAGCCCCAGCATTTT
CASSPSRVPSNQPQHF
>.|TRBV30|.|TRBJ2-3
TGTGCCTGGACCGAGACTTGGGTGGGAGAGCAGTATTTT
CAWTETWVGEQYF
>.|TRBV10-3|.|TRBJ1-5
TGTGCCATCAGTGAGTCGGTTTACAGCCACGTCGTAGATCAGCCCCAGCATTTT
CAISESVYSHVVDQPQHF
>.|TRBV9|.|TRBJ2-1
TGTGCCAGCAGCACGCGGGCTGGGTTACAGGCCGATACCCCTATCAATGAGCAGTTCTTC
CASSTRAGLQADTPINEQFF
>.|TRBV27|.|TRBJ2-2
TGTGCCAGCAGTTCCCCTTTGAACACCGGGGAGCTGTTTTTT
CASSSPLNTGELFF
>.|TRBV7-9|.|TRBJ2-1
TGTGCCAGCAGCTCACCCGCTAGCGCCCACAATGAGCAGTTCTTC
CASSSPASAHNEQFF
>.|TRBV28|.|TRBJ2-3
TGTGCCACCGTTGGTCAAGATACGCAGTATTTT
CATVGQDTQYF
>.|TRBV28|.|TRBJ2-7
TGTGCCAGCAGTTCCTCCCTGACGGGAGAGCAGTACTTC
CASSSSLTGEQYF
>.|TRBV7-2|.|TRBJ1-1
TGTGCCAGCAGCCCCGGCGAGGAGTACACTGAAGCTTTCTTT
CASSPGEEYTEAFF
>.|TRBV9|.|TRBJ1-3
TGTGCCAGCAGCGCCTCATGGGGTACTGGAAACACCATATATTTT
CASSASWGTGNTIYF